This is a list of T cell receptor beta chains from one sample in a study of shared clonotypes between healthy human individuals. Libraries were prepared by immunoSEQ multiplex PCR; TCRdb keeps only in-frame clonotypes and omits some of them. The table lists more than 2,000,000 clones, more than 85% of them singletons. Sequencing input: naive CD4+ T cells from PBMCs. The origin of the receptors is a man younger than 35 in good health. Some clones in this sample may be carry-over from other donors' samples. CDR3s include the opening cysteine and the closing phenylalanine or tryptophan. D genes are given only for firm matches. Clone size is shown for a subset of rows, as once, few, many or a class of expanded clone.

V: TRBV2; J: TRBJ1-2; size: NA; D: NA; DNA: TGTGCCAGCAGTGCGGTAGTGGGGGACGCGGGCGGCTACACCTTC; CDR3: CASSAVVGDAGGYTF
V: TRBV4-2; J: TRBJ2-3; size: NA; D: TRBD2; DNA: TGTGCCAGCAGTCCGCGGGAGGGCCAGACAGATACGCAGTATTTT; CDR3: CASSPREGQTDTQYF
V: TRBV10-3; J: TRBJ1-2; size: NA; D: NA; DNA: TGTGCCATCAGCTCAGGACAGCCCTATGGCTACACCTTC; CDR3: CAISSGQPYGYTF
V: TRBV28; J: TRBJ2-2; size: NA; D: NA; DNA: TGTGCCAGCAGTACCGGGGGCGACACCGGGGAGCTGTTTTTT; CDR3: CASSTGGDTGELFF
V: TRBV2; J: TRBJ2-1; size: NA; D: TRBD1; DNA: TGTGCCAGCAGTGCGCAGGGGGCCAATGAGCAGTTCTTC; CDR3: CASSAQGANEQFF
V: TRBV6-5; J: TRBJ2-5; size: NA; D: NA; DNA: TGTGCCAGCAGTTTATGGGCAACGGGGGAGACCCAGTACTTC; CDR3: CASSLWATGETQYF
V: TRBV5-4; J: TRBJ2-2; size: NA; D: TRBD1; DNA: TGTGCCAGCAGCCCAGACCGGGACAGATCACCCGGGGAGCTGTTTTTT; CDR3: CASSPDRDRSPGELFF
V: TRBV6-5; J: TRBJ2-7; size: NA; D: NA; DNA: TGTGCCGCGGCGAAAGGGGCGCCGACCAACGAGCAGTACTTC; CDR3: CAAAKGAPTNEQYF
V: TRBV5-1; J: TRBJ2-3; size: NA; D: TRBD1; DNA: TGCGCCAGCAGATATGGACAGGGTGGGGATACGCAGTATTTT; CDR3: CASRYGQGGDTQYF
V: TRBV7-2; J: TRBJ1-1; size: NA; D: NA; DNA: TGTGCCAGCAGCCCAGCTTGGACGGGGAACACTGAAGCTTTCTTT; CDR3: CASSPAWTGNTEAFF
V: TRBV5-1; J: TRBJ2-2; size: NA; D: NA; DNA: TGCGCCAGCAGGCAATACAGGGATTTCGGGGAGCTGTTTTTT; CDR3: CASRQYRDFGELFF
V: TRBV5-1; J: TRBJ2-1; size: once; D: TRBD2; DNA: TGCGCCAGCAGCTTGACTAGCGGGACGGGGAATGAGCAGTTCTTC; CDR3: CASSLTSGTGNEQFF
V: TRBV9; J: TRBJ1-4; size: NA; D: TRBD1; DNA: TGTGCCAGCAGCTCCAGGACAGGGGGAACTAATGAAAAACTGTTTTTT; CDR3: CASSSRTGGTNEKLFF
V: TRBV28; J: TRBJ1-2; size: few; D: NA; DNA: TGTGCCAGCAGTTTACGGAACTATGGCTACACCTTC; CDR3: CASSLRNYGYTF
V: TRBV7-3; J: TRBJ1-1; size: NA; D: NA; DNA: TGTGCCAGCAGCCCTGCAGGCAGGGGAGAAGCTTTCTTT; CDR3: CASSPAGRGEAFF
V: TRBV5-7; J: TRBJ2-7; size: NA; D: TRBD1; DNA: TGTGCCAGCAGCTTAGTCCCGGGACAGGGACTTACGACGGGAGAGCAGTACTTC; CDR3: CASSLVPGQGLTTGEQYF
V: TRBV28; J: TRBJ2-3; size: NA; D: TRBD2; DNA: TGTGCCAGCGGGTCGGCGGGAGTAGTGAGAGATACGCAGTATTTT; CDR3: CASGSAGVVRDTQYF
V: TRBV7-9; J: TRBJ2-7; size: NA; D: NA; DNA: TGTGCCAGCGCCTCAGGAGGGAGGGGGCGCGTCTACGAGCAGTACTTC; CDR3: CASASGGRGRVYEQYF
V: TRBV9; J: TRBJ1-5; size: NA; D: NA; DNA: TGTGCCAGCAGCGTAGACCGCAGGGGAGGTCAGCCCCAGCATTTT; CDR3: CASSVDRRGGQPQHF
V: TRBV5-1; J: TRBJ2-7; size: NA; D: TRBD1; DNA: TGCGCCAGCAGCTCGGACAGGCCTGGGACCTACGAGCAGTACTTC; CDR3: CASSSDRPGTYEQYF
V: TRBV29-1; J: TRBJ1-2; size: once; D: TRBD1; DNA: TGCAGCGTTACGCCAGGGGGCATCGGCTACACCTTC; CDR3: CSVTPGGIGYTF
V: TRBV11-2; J: TRBJ2-2; size: NA; D: TRBD1; DNA: TGTGCCAGCAGGCCGACAGGGGGCGCAGGGAACACCGGGGAGCTGTTTTTT; CDR3: CASRPTGGAGNTGELFF
V: TRBV28; J: TRBJ1-2; size: NA; D: TRBD1; DNA: TGTGCCAGCAGTTTAAGTAGACAGGGGCGAGGGGATGGCTACACCTTC; CDR3: CASSLSRQGRGDGYTF
V: TRBV19; J: TRBJ1-5; size: NA; D: NA; DNA: TGTGCCAGTAGTAGTTGGCAGGCGGCTAGCAATCAGCCCCAGCATTTT; CDR3: CASSSWQAASNQPQHF
V: TRBV7-2; J: TRBJ1-5; size: NA; D: NA; DNA: TGTGCCAGCAGCTTAGTTGCAGGCAGCAATCAGCCCCAGCATTTT; CDR3: CASSLVAGSNQPQHF
V: TRBV5-6; J: TRBJ2-6; size: NA; D: NA; DNA: TGTGCCAGCAGCCCACTAGGGGCAGGGGCTCTCTCTGGGGCCAACGTCCTGACTTTC; CDR3: CASSPLGAGALSGANVLTF
V: TRBV7-2; J: TRBJ1-2; size: NA; D: NA; DNA: TGTGCCAGCAGCTCCGCGGCCGGAATCTATGGCTACACCTTC; CDR3: CASSSAAGIYGYTF
V: TRBV5-1; J: TRBJ1-4; size: NA; D: NA; DNA: TGCGCCAGCAGCTTGTCCCAGGGGTCCACAACTAATGAAAAACTGTTTTTT; CDR3: CASSLSQGSTTNEKLFF
V: TRBV5-1; J: TRBJ2-4; size: few; D: NA; DNA: TGCGCCAGCAGCTTAACAGGACTGCGGCTAAACATTCAGTACTTC; CDR3: CASSLTGLRLNIQYF
V: TRBV9; J: TRBJ2-3; size: NA; D: NA; DNA: TGTGCCAGCAGCCCGATCCCCCCCCGAACAGATACGCAGTATTTT; CDR3: CASSPIPPRTDTQYF
V: TRBV5-8; J: TRBJ1-2; size: NA; D: NA; DNA: TGTGCCAGCAGCTCCCTCAGGAACTATGGCTACACCTTC; CDR3: CASSSLRNYGYTF
V: TRBV20-1; J: TRBJ1-1; size: NA; D: NA; DNA: TGCAGTGCTCACTTGAACACTGAAGCTTTCTTT; CDR3: CSAHLNTEAFF
V: TRBV6-5; J: TRBJ1-4; size: NA; D: NA; DNA: TGTGCCAGCAGTTCCTCGGGGACAAAAGAAGAAAAACTGTTTTTT; CDR3: CASSSSGTKEEKLFF
V: TRBV6-6; J: TRBJ2-1; size: NA; D: TRBD2; DNA: TGTGCCACTACGGGGTCAGCGGGAGGGTCCAATGAGCAGTTCTTC; CDR3: CATTGSAGGSNEQFF
V: TRBV11-1; J: TRBJ2-2; size: NA; D: TRBD2; DNA: TGTGCCAGCAGCTTAAGGACTAGCGACACCGGGGAGCTGTTTTTT; CDR3: CASSLRTSDTGELFF
V: TRBV7-8; J: TRBJ2-3; size: NA; D: TRBD2; DNA: TGTGCCAGCAGGTCGAGGGCGGGGGAGAGCACAGATACGCAGTATTTT; CDR3: CASRSRAGESTDTQYF
V: TRBV7-8; J: TRBJ2-3; size: NA; D: TRBD2; DNA: TGTGCCAGCAGCTTGACTAGCGGGAGGTCCAGCACAGATACGCAGTATTTT; CDR3: CASSLTSGRSSTDTQYF
V: TRBV18; J: TRBJ1-1; size: NA; D: NA; DNA: TGTGCCAGCTCTGGGGGAGGGGACACTGAAGCTTTCTTT; CDR3: CASSGGGDTEAFF
V: TRBV11-1; J: TRBJ2-2; size: once; D: TRBD1; DNA: TGTGCCAGCAGCCCTAGACGACAGGGGCTAATTTCCGGGGAGCTGTTTTTT; CDR3: CASSPRRQGLISGELFF
V: TRBV9; J: TRBJ1-1; size: NA; D: TRBD1; DNA: TGTGCCAGCAGCGTAATGGGACAGGGGGCCTCCACTGAAGCTTTCTTT; CDR3: CASSVMGQGASTEAFF
V: TRBV6-1; J: TRBJ2-2; size: NA; D: TRBD2; DNA: TGTGCCAGCAGTGAAGCTCTTGGGAGGGCCGGGGAGCTGTTTTTT; CDR3: CASSEALGRAGELFF
V: TRBV27; J: TRBJ2-7; size: NA; D: NA; DNA: TGTGCCAGCAGTTTCCGAGACATGGGGACGAGCTTTCCCTACGAGCAGTACTTC; CDR3: CASSFRDMGTSFPYEQYF
V: TRBV6-6; J: TRBJ2-5; size: NA; D: NA; DNA: TGTGCCAGCAGTTACGCCCCGAGACGAGGGGAGACCCAGTACTTC; CDR3: CASSYAPRRGETQYF
V: TRBV29-1; J: TRBJ2-5; size: NA; D: NA; DNA: TGCAGCGTTGAAGAGGCCCTCCGGGAGCCACAAGAGACCCAGTACTTC; CDR3: CSVEEALREPQETQYF
V: TRBV27; J: TRBJ2-2; size: once; D: NA; DNA: TGTGCCACCCAGAGTGGGAACACCGGGGAGCTGTTTTTT; CDR3: CATQSGNTGELFF
V: TRBV4-1; J: TRBJ2-1; size: NA; D: NA; DNA: TGCGCCAGCAGCCAAGTACGGGAGCAGTTCTTC; CDR3: CASSQVREQFF
V: TRBV6-5; J: TRBJ2-7; size: NA; D: NA; DNA: TGTGCCACCCGGGGAGGGGGGTCCGCCTACGAGCAGTACTTC; CDR3: CATRGGGSAYEQYF
V: TRBV7-2; J: TRBJ2-7; size: NA; D: TRBD1; DNA: TGTGCCAGCAGCTCGGTTGGAGGGACAGGGAGCTATTACGAGCAGTACTTC; CDR3: CASSSVGGTGSYYEQYF
V: TRBV7-3; J: TRBJ2-5; size: NA; D: TRBD1; DNA: TGTGCCAGCAGCTTAGGTCACAGGGGTGTGGGAGAGACCCAGTACTTC; CDR3: CASSLGHRGVGETQYF
V: TRBV28; J: TRBJ1-6; size: NA; D: NA; DNA: TGTGCCAGTGAGTACGGGACTCGGTCCGCACCCCTCCACTTT; CDR3: CASEYGTRSAPLHF
V: TRBV30; J: TRBJ1-1; size: NA; D: NA; DNA: TGTGCCTGGAGTCCCGGCCCGAGGAACACTGAAGCTTTCTTT; CDR3: CAWSPGPRNTEAFF
V: TRBV15; J: TRBJ2-7; size: NA; D: NA; DNA: TGTGCCACCAGCGTGGGACCGTCCGGGGAGCAGTACTTC; CDR3: CATSVGPSGEQYF
V: TRBV6-5; J: TRBJ1-5; size: NA; D: NA; DNA: TGTGCCAGCAGTTACTCCGGCAGGGGTGGGCAGCCCCAGCATTTT; CDR3: CASSYSGRGGQPQHF
V: TRBV9; J: TRBJ2-3; size: NA; D: NA; DNA: TGTGCCAGCAGCTTTGGAGGGGGAGTAGATACGCAGTATTTT; CDR3: CASSFGGGVDTQYF